These 25 T cell receptor beta chains originate from one sample sequenced in a study of shared clonotypes between healthy human individuals. Measured with immunoSEQ multiplex PCR; TCRdb has only the in-frame clones, and not every one. The data hold some 530,000 clones, with roughly 80% observed a single time. Sequenced sample: PBMCs. The receptor set was obtained from a middle-aged woman in good health. Some clones in this sample may be carry-over from other donors' samples.

Worth noting for this clone: This sample includes further DNA sequences coding for the same CDR3. J is TRBJ1-5 and V is TRBV6-5; 8 positions match TRBD1. The CDR3 spans 13 residues. In germline, CDR1 is MNHEY, CDR2 SVGAGI. V was clipped by 6 bases and J by 3 bases; unmatched bases: 1. The DNA of the CDR3 is TGTGCCAGCAGCAGGGGGCCCAATCAGCCCCAGCATTTT. Its protein is CASSRGPNQPQHF.

The chain has TRBV18 and TRBJ2-7; no reliable D call. V lost 3 bases, J lost 5 bases, and 8 bases lay in between. Germline values: CDR1 KGHSH, CDR2 LQKENI. The CDR3 is made up of 12 amino acids. As DNA, the CDR3 is TGTGCCAGCTCACCGTCACTCGACGAGCAGTACTTC. Residues: CASSPSLDEQYF. Variable domain in full (rest from reference TRBV18 and TRBJ2-7): NAGVMQNPRHLVRRRGQEARLRCSPMKGHSHVYWYRQLPEEGLKFMVYLQKENIIDESGMPKERFSAEFPKEGPSILRIQQVVRGDSAAYFCASSPSLDEQYFGPGTRLTVT.

This chain connects TRBV9 to TRBJ2-3; 11 bases map to TRBD2. The germline gives CDR1 SGDLS, CDR2 YYNGEE. The V gene end was trimmed by 0 bases and the J gene end by 1 base; junction bases not matched to a gene: 4. The CDR3 totals 17 residues. As DNA, the CDR3 is TGTGCCAGCAGCGTAGGAGTAGCGGGAGGGGGCACAGATACGCAGTATTTT. The encoded protein is CASSVGVAGGGTDTQYF.

A remark on this clone: This likely stems from a read error, as it lies one base from a far larger clone. This CDR3 fails to terminate in the conserved phenylalanine or tryptophan, so it likely reflects a read error. The V and J genes are TRBV28 and TRBJ1-1; D is uncertain. Trimming removed 3 bases from V and 7 bases from J, with 21 bases in between. Germline CDR1 MDHEN, CDR2 SYDVKM. The CDR3 has 16 residues. The CDR3 nucleotides read TGTGCCAGCAGTTTTTCTGGCCGGCCTATGTCGTATGAAGCTTTCCTT. This sequence encodes CASSFSGRPMSYEAFL.

This chain uses TRBV28 with TRBJ2-5, with TRBD2 matching over 10 bases. Germline V CDR1 and CDR2: MDHEN, SYDVKM. The length of the CDR3 is 15 residues. V shed 8 bases and J 5 bases; nucleotides not matched to a gene: 11. The CDR3 nucleotides are TGTGCCAGCTCTTCAGCGGGAGGGCCTTTGGAGACCCAGTACTTC. It specifies CASSSAGGPLETQYF.

This clone was seen ten or more times. This rearrangement joins TRBV4-1 to TRBJ1-2, with D unclear. This CDR3 comprises 16 residues. V gave up 4 bases and J gave up 2 bases, with 17 bases separating them. Germline loops: CDR1 MGHRA, CDR2 YSYEKL. The CDR3 DNA sequence: TGCGCCAGCAGCCCTGTGTTGCGTGTACGGAACTATGGCTACACCTTC. It specifies CASSPVLRVRNYGYTF.

This chain joins TRBV7-2 and TRBJ2-2; perhaps TRBD2 as D (5 bases). Trimming removed 4 bases at V and 5 bases at J, with 11 bases between. This CDR3 region has 14 residues. Germline V gene data show CDR1 as SGHTA and CDR2 as FQGNSA. The CDR3 bases are TGTGCCAGCAGCTCAAGCGGCTGGACCGGGGAGCTGTTTTTT. Its translation is CASSSSGWTGELFF. Full variable domain (outside the CDR3, taken from reference TRBV7-2 and TRBJ2-2): GAGVSQSPSNKVTEKGKDVELRCDPISGHTALYWYRQSLGQGLEFLIYFQGNSAPDKSGLPSDRFSAERTGGSVSTLTIQRTQQEDSAVYLCASSSSGWTGELFFGEGSRLTVL.

The chain joins TRBV12-2 to TRBJ2-4; the table calls TRBD2, which could not be checked here. TRBV12-2 is designated a pseudogene. The CDR3 runs 16 residues. Here the CDR3 DNA reads TGTGCAAGTCGCCCCCCCCCGCGTCTGAGTGGAAACATTCAGTACTTC. Its protein product is CASRPPPRLSGNIQYF.

Comments on this clone: The likely explanation is a read error, given a far larger clone one base away. This chain links TRBV5-1 with TRBJ1-5, with D hard to call. V lost 1 base and J 4 bases, leaving 12 bases between the germline ends. Germline values: CDR1 SGHRS, CDR2 YFSETQ. This CDR3 region has 15 residues. CDR3 residues: CASSLRPWENQPQHF. DNA for the CDR3: TGCGCCAGCAGCTTGCGGCCATGGGAGAATCAGCCCCAGCATTTT. Based on the CDR3 plus reference TRBV5-1 and TRBJ1-5, the full variable domain is KAGVTQTPRYLIKTRGQQVTLSCSPISGHRSVSWYQQTPGQGLQFLFEYFSETQRNKGNFPGRFSGRQFSNSRSEMNVSTLELGDSALYLCASSLRPWENQPQHFGDGTRLSIL.

This clone was detected only once. This chain links TRBV15 with TRBJ1-1, with 9 nucleotides matching TRBD1. Germline CDR1 LNHNV, CDR2 YYDKDF (reference sequence). Trimming cost V 3 bases and J 9 bases; bases outside gene matches: 11. The CDR3 runs to 15 residues. The CDR3 sequence is CATSRGVTGGLQAFF. The CDR3 region has the DNA TGTGCCACCAGCAGGGGCGTCACAGGGGGCTTACAAGCTTTCTTT.

The rearrangement uses TRBV4-3 and TRBJ2-6; tentatively, D is TRBD2 (5 bases). The CDR3 runs 20 residues. The V gene's germline CDR1 is LGHNA and CDR2 YSLEER. V was pared by 2 bases and J by 0 bases, with 20 bases between. This CDR3 is CASSQRPPDLERSGANVLTF. CDR3 sequence (DNA): TGCGCCAGCAGCCAACGTCCGCCGGACTTGGAGCGCTCTGGGGCCAACGTCCTGACTTTC.

The V gene is TRBV29-1, the J gene TRBJ1-2; TRBD1 matches 12 bases. The CDR3 covers 14 residues. Per germline, CDR1 SQVTM and CDR2 ANQGSEA. Trimming at V came to 2 bases and at J to 8 bases, leaving 6 bases not matched to a gene. CDR3 nucleotide sequence: TGCAGCGTTGAAACGGGACAGGGGGCGAGGGGCTACACCTTC. Its protein product is CSVETGQGARGYTF.

V usage is TRBV15 and J usage is TRBJ2-7, with D unclear. This CDR3 contains 13 residues. The V end was cut by 0 bases, the J end by 6 bases, with 9 bases between. In germline, CDR1 is LNHNV, CDR2 YYDKDF (reference sequence). The CDR3 is CATSRDLNTEQYF. As DNA, the CDR3 is TGTGCCACCAGCAGAGATCTGAATACCGAGCAGTACTTC.

J is TRBJ2-7 and V is TRBV6-1; D is uncertain. Germline values: CDR1 MNHNS, CDR2 SASEGT. V lost 5 bases, J lost 0 bases, and 5 bases lay in between. The length of the CDR3 is 12 residues. Here the CDR3 reads CASSRISYEQYF. CDR3 in DNA: TGTGCCAGCAGTCGGATCTCCTACGAGCAGTACTTC.

This chain connects TRBV4-2 to TRBJ2-2; 13 nucleotides agree with TRBD2. From germline, CDR1 is LGHNA and CDR2 YNFKEQ. There are 19 residues in the CDR3. With 0 bases clipped from V and 5 bases from J, the junction kept 9 bases outside the gene matches. This chain's CDR3 is CASSQDPGLAGVGTGELFF. In DNA form, the CDR3 reads TGTGCCAGCAGCCAAGACCCTGGACTAGCGGGAGTTGGGACCGGGGAGCTGTTTTTT.

V usage is TRBV28 and J usage is TRBJ1-2; 8 bases match TRBD1. Germline V gene sequence: CDR1 MDHEN, CDR2 SYDVKM. This CDR3 has 13 residues. V trimming: 7 bases; J trimming: 7 bases; junction bases outside the gene matches: 8. CDR3 sequence reads: CASTPRGRGGYTF. CDR3 bases: TGTGCCAGCACACCCAGGGGGCGCGGTGGCTACACCTTC.

V and J are TRBV5-4 and TRBJ1-5; D ambiguous. The germline V and J ends were trimmed by 0 bases and 1 base, with 8 bases remaining between them. The CDR3 spans 15 residues. CDR1 is SGHNT and CDR2 is YYREEE in the germline V gene (reference sequence). CDR3 residues: CASSLGGMSNQPQHF. DNA of the CDR3: TGTGCCAGCAGCTTGGGGGGTATGAGCAATCAGCCCCAGCATTTT.

The chain combines TRBV30 with TRBJ2-1, with 9 bases identical to TRBD2. The CDR3 consists of 16 residues. Germline CDR1 reads GTSNPN; CDR2 reads SVGIG (reference sequence). With 0 bases clipped from V and 5 bases from J, the junction kept 8 bases outside the gene matches. CDR3 DNA sequence: TGTGCCTGGAGTGTCGTGGGGACTAGCCGACACAATGAGCAGTTCTTC. Amino acids: CAWSVVGTSRHNEQFF.

This sequence joins TRBV5-1 and TRBJ1-1, with 7 nucleotides matching TRBD1. This CDR3 contains 16 residues. V lost 6 bases, J lost 1 base, and 12 bases stayed unmatched. The germline gives CDR1 SGHRS, CDR2 YFSETQ. The CDR3 bases are TGCGCCAGCACCTCAATAGCCGGGACAGCGAACACTGAAGCTTTCTTT. Amino acid sequence: CASTSIAGTANTEAFF.

With respect to this clone: Additional DNA sequences in this sample encode the identical CDR3. The chain carries TRBV20-1 and TRBJ2-5; D not resolved. This CDR3 comprises 11 residues. V was cut by 6 bases and J by 0 bases, with 5 bases left in between. Germline values: CDR1 DFQATT, CDR2 SNEGSKA (reference sequence). The CDR3 loop is CSASHQETQYF. The CDR3 DNA sequence: TGCAGTGCCAGCCACCAAGAGACCCAGTACTTC.

The chain's CDR3 is CASSLEQGAYNEQFF. CDR3 nucleotide sequence: TGTGCCAGCAGCTTAGAGCAGGGGGCCTACAATGAGCAGTTCTTC. J is TRBJ2-1 and V is TRBV7-9; 7 bases are a match to TRBD1. The CDR3 is 15 residues long. Per the germline V gene, CDR1 is SEHNR and CDR2 is FQNEAQ (reference sequence). The ends lost 1 base at V and 2 bases at J; junction bases unmatched: 2.

This clone was recorded many times. The rearrangement joins TRBV18 to TRBJ2-3; 7 bases map to TRBD2. The CDR3 spans 16 residues. Germline assignment: CDR1 KGHSH and CDR2 LQKENI. V was pared by 2 bases and J by 1 base, with 6 bases of the junction left unmatched. The CDR3 region has the DNA TGTGCCAGCTCACCAGCAAACCTAGCGGGCACAGATACGCAGTATTTT. It codes for CASSPANLAGTDTQYF.

Regarding this clone: This sequence is one base from a far larger clone and is likely a read error. V gene TRBV30 combines with J gene TRBJ2-5; D not resolved. Trimming took 2 bases from V and 9 from J, leaving 16 bases between them. The CDR3 sequence is 13 residues long. Per the germline V gene, CDR1 is GTSNPN and CDR2 is SVGIG (reference sequence). The CDR3: CAWSPAASMAQYF. The DNA of the CDR3 is TGTGCCTGGAGTCCCGCAGCCTCCATGGCCCAGTACTTC. The entire variable domain, with the rest obtained from reference TRBV30 and TRBJ2-5, is as follows: SQTIHQWPATLVQPVGSPLSLECTVEGTSNPNLYWYRQAAGRGLQLLFYSVGIGQISSEVPQNLSASRPQDRQFILSSKKLLLSDSGFYLCAWSPAASMAQYFGPGTRLLVL.

J is TRBJ1-1 and V is TRBV4-2; a weak D match, TRBD1 (5 bases). The CDR3 sequence is 14 residues long. The germline V gene encodes CDR1 LGHNA and CDR2 YNFKEQ. The germline V and J ends were trimmed by 0 bases and 5 bases, with 10 bases remaining between them. In DNA, the CDR3 is TGTGCCAGCAGCCAAGATAAGGGACGGACTGAAGCTTTCTTT. It codes for CASSQDKGRTEAFF.

This clone was detected only once. This chain joins TRBV6-5 and TRBJ1-1; no clear D. This CDR3 region has 13 residues. Trimming removed 2 bases from V and 1 base from J, with 5 bases in between. Germline V gene lookup returns CDR1 MNHEY and CDR2 SVGAGI. The chain's CDR3 is CASSYEKNTEAFF. The CDR3, as DNA: TGTGCCAGCAGTTACGAAAAGAACACTGAAGCTTTCTTT.